The T cell receptor beta chain under discussion was sequenced for a study of patients and donors after allogeneic stem cell transplantation (dated by TCRdb to the early 2020s). Libraries were built with RT-PCR. Instrument used: NextSeq 550. Using fastp at Q25 and MiXCR, TCRdb reprocessed the public reads and kept productive beta chains. Entries are consolidated by CDR3 protein sequence, retaining the most common genes and DNA. This sample lists some 150,000 distinct CDR3 sequences; about two fifths were detected once. The top ten clones comprise about 50% of the sample. V is pared back by 3 bases and J by 3 bases, with 8 bases lying between the germline termini. Inclusive of the bounding cysteine and phenylalanine, the CDR3 is 13 residues long. Only CDR3 DNA remains: 39 bases, in frame from the first base. CDR1 MGHRA and CDR2 YSYEKL are derived from the germline V gene. This clonotype was recorded once. Its target antigen remains unknown. No much larger clonotype is one base removed from it; base qualities were not supplied. A lone read gives weak evidence.

The sample taken for sequencing was blood, either unsorted or a sorted T cell fraction (not recorded which). The TCR sequence derives from a human donor who was either an allogeneic HSCT recipient or a stem cell or donor lymphocyte infusion donor (not recorded which). It is not recorded whose cells these are; they may come from a transplant donor. Recombination connected TRBV4-1 to TRBJ1-1; the D gene cannot be resolved reliably. The DNA sequence is as follows: TGCGCCAGCAGCCACTCAGAAGACACTGAAGCTTTCTTT. Its product reads: CASSHSEDTEAFF.